This passage covers 13 T cell receptor beta chains from one sample sequenced in a study of T cells in Graves' hyperthyroidism and ophthalmopathy. TCR beta CDR3 sequences were amplified from RNA transcripts. HTBI primers were the set used in a first-round RT-PCR of the TCR CDR3. In TCRdb, the multiplex PCR reads were re-called with MiXCR into one record per CDR3 protein. In the table there are about 200,000 distinct CDR3 sequences, 18% of which are singletons. Input material: blood. All receptors derive from a man between 40 and 49 years old with Graves' hyperthyroidism.

The chain recombines TRBV2 with TRBJ1-6, with TRBD1 matching over 7 bases. From germline, CDR1 is SNHLY and CDR2 FYNNEI. Trimming at V came to 4 bases and at J to 6 bases, leaving 15 bases not matched to a gene. The CDR3 extends over 18 amino acids. The DNA of the CDR3 is TGTGCCAGCAGTGCGCTACCCCATAGACAGGGAACTAATTCACCCCTCCACTTT. Translating gives CASSALPHRQGTNSPLHF. Supplemented by reference TRBV2 and TRBJ1-6, the full variable domain reads EPEVTQTPSHQVTQMGQEVILRCVPISNHLYFYWYRQILGQKVEFLVSFYNNEISEKSEIFDDQFSVERPDGSNFTLKIRSTKLEDSAMYFCASSALPHRQGTNSPLHFGNGTRLTVT.

This clonotype was observed many times. The V call is TRBV6-2 or TRBV6-3, the J call TRBJ2-7; 8 bases are a match to TRBD1. The ends lost 6 bases at V and 6 bases at J; junction bases unmatched: 13. The CDR3 sequence is 15 residues long. The germline CDR1 and CDR2 sequences are MNHEY and SVGEGT. The CDR3 reads CASRTPRDRPGEQYF. The DNA for the CDR3 is TGTGCCAGCAGAACCCCTCGGGACAGGCCTGGCGAGCAGTACTTC.

This clonotype was counted only a few times. V is TRBV10-3 and J is TRBJ1-6, with a weak D call TRBD1 (6 bases). Trimming removed 5 bases from V and 2 bases from J, with 7 bases in between. CDR3 length equals 14 residues. Looked up from germline, CDR1 is ENHRY and CDR2 is SYGVKD. The chain's CDR3 is CAISRDTYNSPLHF. The CDR3 DNA reads as TGTGCCATCAGTCGGGACACCTATAATTCACCCCTCCACTTT.

Many counts were recorded for this clonotype. The CDR3 DNA reads TGTGCCAGCAGCTTGATGGCCGGTTCCTACGAGCAGTACTTC. Translation gives CASSLMAGSYEQYF. The chain employs TRBV7-2 and TRBJ2-7; no definite D call. The V end was cut by 3 bases, the J end by 1 base, with 10 bases between. From germline, CDR1 is SGHTA and CDR2 FQGNSA. The CDR3 is made up of 14 amino acids.

This clonotype was counted at least ten times. The chain couples TRBV18 to TRBJ2-4; tentatively, D is TRBD2 (6 bases). The CDR3 runs 16 residues. From germline, CDR1 is KGHSH and CDR2 LQKENI. V dropped 0 bases and J dropped 2 bases, with 11 bases sitting between them. In DNA form, the CDR3 reads TGTGCCAGCTCACCACCGGGAGGACGTACCAAAAACATTCAGTACTTC. It codes for CASSPPGGRTKNIQYF.

This chain uses TRBV28 with TRBJ2-7; a possible D gene is TRBD2 (6 bases). CDR3 size: 16 residues. Trimming pared 2 bases from V and 3 bases from J, leaving 17 bases between. Germline CDR1 and CDR2: MDHEN and SYDVKM. In DNA form, the CDR3 reads TGTGCCAGCAGTTTACCGCCTTGGGGAGGAGACTACGAGCAGTACTTC. Residues: CASSLPPWGGDYEQYF.

Regarding this clonotype: One junction end disagrees with the germline gene, perhaps due to a read error. This rearrangement joins TRBV7-7 to TRBJ1-4; D gene ambiguous. CDR1 SSHAT and CDR2 FNYEAQ come from the germline V gene (reference sequence). The CDR3 is 13 residues long. In DNA, the CDR3 is TGTGCTAGCAGCTTAGCGCCAAATGAAAAACTGTTTTTT. Its translation is CASSLAPNEKLFF. The whole variable domain, remainder taken from reference TRBV7-7 and TRBJ1-4, is GAGVSQSPRYKVTKRGQDVTLRCDPISSHATLYWYQQALGQGPEFLTYFNYEAQPDKSGLPSDRFSAERPEGSISTLTIQRTEQRDSAMYRCASSLAPNEKLFFGSGTQLSVL.

This clonotype was recorded at least ten times. J is TRBJ2-5 and V is TRBV7-9; maybe TRBD2 (6 bases). Looked up from germline, CDR1 is SEHNR and CDR2 is FQNEAQ (reference sequence). With 4 bases removed from V and 1 base from J, the gap between germline ends came to 19 bases. The CDR3 extends over 17 amino acids. The CDR3 here is CASSYIGRRGFQETQYF. The CDR3 DNA follows: TGTGCCAGCAGCTACATAGGGCGGAGGGGATTCCAAGAGACCCAGTACTTC.

This clonotype was seen many times. This chain uses TRBV30 with TRBJ2-7, with D hard to call. Deletions cut 2 bases from V and 0 bases from J, with 8 bases between. The length of the CDR3 is 13 residues. In germline, CDR1 is GTSNPN, CDR2 SVGIG (reference sequence). For the CDR3, the DNA is TGTGCCTGGAGTAAAGGCGACTCCTACGAGCAGTACTTC. It yields the protein CAWSKGDSYEQYF.

In this sample, this clonotype turned up many times. The chain combines TRBV4-3 with TRBJ2-5, with 10 bases matching TRBD1. V lost 2 bases, J lost 5 bases, and 8 bases stayed unmatched. Germline CDR1 and CDR2: LGHNA and YSLEER. The CDR3 covers 16 residues. CDR3 nucleotides: TGCGCCAGCAGCCAATCCGGGACAGGGGATTACGAGACCCAGTACTTC. Translating gives CASSQSGTGDYETQYF.

This clonotype was picked up many times. The CDR3 spells CASSVSTQGAKGYTF. The CDR3, as DNA: TGTGCCAGCAGTGTTTCGACCCAGGGGGCGAAAGGCTACACCTTC. The chain has TRBV2 and TRBJ1-2; 8 nucleotides align to TRBD1. Germline values: CDR1 SNHLY, CDR2 FYNNEI. V lost 4 bases and J lost 8; bases outside the gene matches: 12. This CDR3 is 15 amino acids long. Variable domain in full (rest from reference TRBV2 and TRBJ1-2): EPEVTQTPSHQVTQMGQEVILRCVPISNHLYFYWYRQILGQKVEFLVSFYNNEISEKSEIFDDQFSVERPDGSNFTLKIRSTKLEDSAMYFCASSVSTQGAKGYTFGSGTRLTVV.

The chain combines TRBV29-1 with TRBJ2-7; 9 nucleotides align to TRBD1. Germline assignment: CDR1 SQVTM and CDR2 ANQGSEA. The CDR3 has 13 amino acids. V was pared by 5 bases and J by 3 bases, with 5 bases of the junction left unmatched. The CDR3 spells CSVKTGGVYEQYF. The CDR3 DNA reads as TGCAGCGTTAAGACAGGGGGAGTCTACGAGCAGTACTTC.

This clonotype was seen more than once but under ten times. The chain couples TRBV16 to TRBJ2-7; D possibly corresponds to TRBD2 (5 bases). The CDR3 runs to 15 residues. The germline gives CDR1 KGHSY, CDR2 FQNENV. Trimming removed 0 bases at V and 1 base at J, with 10 bases between. CDR3: CASSQSRRTSYEQYF. As DNA, the CDR3 is TGTGCCAGCAGCCAATCACGCCGGACTTCCTACGAGCAGTACTTC.